One and the same sample provided the 28 T cell receptor beta chains below, sequenced in a study of blood T cell repertoires in COVID-19. Method: immunoSEQ multiplex PCR; TCRdb's copy keeps in-frame clones and lacks some. The profile shows fewer than 350,000 clones, about 86% of them singletons. The sequencing input was peripheral blood. These receptors originate from a woman aged 25 to 39 who had recovered from COVID-19.

The chain recombines TRBV30 with TRBJ1-2; tentative D call: TRBD1 (5 bases). The germline CDR1 and CDR2 sequences are GTSNPN and SVGIG (reference sequence). This CDR3 is built from 13 residues. V was shortened by 4 bases and J by 3 bases, with 12 bases between the two germline ends. CDR3 sequence: CAWTEATDYGYTF. The CDR3 DNA sequence: TGTGCCTGGACCGAGGCGACAGACTATGGCTACACCTTC.

This clone was seen just once. The chain joins TRBV2 to TRBJ2-1; 7 bases are shared with TRBD1. Looked up from germline, CDR1 is SNHLY and CDR2 is FYNNEI. J gave up 1 base and V 11 bases, and 8 bases lay outside the gene matches. The CDR3 extends over 14 amino acids. The CDR3, as DNA: TGTGCCTGGTACAGGGGCCTTTCCTACAATGAGCAGTTCTTC. It codes for CAWYRGLSYNEQFF.

The V and J genes are TRBV2 and TRBJ1-1, with TRBD1 as a possible D gene (6 bases). The CDR3 runs 16 residues. Germline-derived CDR1 and CDR2 are SNHLY and FYNNEI. Between the trimmed V and J ends, which lost 3 bases and 2 bases, there was a span of 16 bases. In nucleotides, the CDR3 is TGTGCCAGCAGTGATTTTGGGACAAACCTCAACACTGAAGCTTTCTTT. Protein: CASSDFGTNLNTEAFF.

The chain uses TRBV19 and TRBJ2-7; possibly TRBD2 for D (5 bases). The V gene's germline CDR1 is LNHDA and CDR2 SQIVND (reference sequence). Trimming pared 0 bases from V and 3 bases from J, leaving 9 bases between. This CDR3 has 14 residues. CDR3 loop: CASSIDFRDYEQYF. In DNA, the CDR3 is TGTGCCAGTAGTATAGATTTTCGGGACTACGAGCAGTACTTC.

The chain employs TRBV30 and TRBJ1-1; 8 bases align to TRBD1. The CDR3 consists of 14 residues. Germline values: CDR1 GTSNPN, CDR2 SVGIG (reference sequence). The trim removed 4 bases at V and 11 bases at J, leaving 15 bases unmatched. The CDR3 loop is CAWTGSGRGLGAFF. The CDR3 DNA reads TGTGCCTGGACCGGATCGGGCAGGGGGCTTGGGGCTTTCTTT.

This sequence joins TRBV2 and TRBJ2-2; 7 nucleotides agree with TRBD1. The junction had 4 bases not matched to a gene; V was cut back by 6 bases and J by 3 bases. The CDR3 is 14 amino acids. Germline CDR1 and CDR2: SNHLY and FYNNEI. The CDR3, as DNA: TGTGCCAGCAGGGTGGGACAGTACACCGGGGAGCTGTTTTTT. This gives the protein CASRVGQYTGELFF.

The chain combines TRBV6-4 with TRBJ1-1, with D perhaps matching TRBD1 (5 bases). Germline V gene sequence: CDR1 MRHNA, CDR2 SNTAGT. The CDR3 runs 12 residues. Trimming left V 5 bases short and J 7 bases short, with 11 bases between. The CDR3 is CASSYWGLEAFF. The CDR3 DNA reads as TGTGCCAGCAGTTACTGGGGCCTTGAAGCTTTCTTT.

This rearrangement joins TRBV2 to TRBJ2-2, with a weak D call TRBD1 (6 bases). CDR1 and CDR2 from the germline V gene are SNHLY and FYNNEI. The CDR3 is 16 residues long. V was shortened by 6 bases and J by 1 base, with 15 bases between the two germline ends. The CDR3 loop reads CASRVNRVENTGELFF. The CDR3, as DNA: TGTGCCAGCAGAGTGAACAGGGTAGAGAACACCGGGGAGCTGTTTTTT.

The J gene is TRBJ2-7, the V gene TRBV19, with D unresolved. This CDR3 region has 12 residues. Deletions cut 6 bases from V and 3 bases from J, with 9 bases between. Germline V gene data show CDR1 as LNHDA and CDR2 as SQIVND (reference sequence). Here the CDR3 reads CASSNNYYEQYF. The CDR3 coding sequence is TGTGCCAGTAGCAATAACTACTACGAGCAGTACTTC.

The count of this clone is one. The V and J genes are TRBV5-1 and TRBJ1-1; D is possibly TRBD1 (5 bases). Germline loops: CDR1 SGHRS, CDR2 YFSETQ. Trimming shortened V by 0 bases and J by 1 base, and 13 bases separated the two germline ends. This CDR3 has 16 residues. The CDR3 DNA follows: TGCGCCAGCAGCTTGGTTGCCGGCGGGGGGAACACTGAAGCTTTCTTT. Amino acids: CASSLVAGGGNTEAFF.

The genes are TRBV28 and TRBJ1-4; 9 bases match TRBD1. CDR3 length: 16 amino acids. The V gene end was trimmed by 5 bases and the J gene end by 4 bases; junction bases not matched to a gene: 8. In germline, CDR1 is MDHEN, CDR2 SYDVKM. The CDR3 region has the DNA TGTGCCAGCAGTCGGGACAGGGCCGGTGGTAATGAAAAACTGTTTTTT. Its protein is CASSRDRAGGNEKLFF.

CDR3 nucleotide sequence: TGTGCCAGCAGCGCCCGGACAGGGTCGGGGGATACGCAGTATTTT. This sequence encodes CASSARTGSGDTQYF. The chain joins TRBV9 to TRBJ2-3, with 8 bases lining up with TRBD1. The germline V gene encodes CDR1 SGDLS and CDR2 YYNGEE. This CDR3 is 15 amino acids long. V lost 3 bases to trimming and J lost 6 bases; unmatched junction nucleotides: 9. Full variable domain (rest looked up from reference TRBV9 and TRBJ2-3): DSGVTQTPKHLITATGQRVTLRCSPRSGDLSVYWYQQSLDQGLQFLIQYYNGEERAKGNILERFSAQQFPDLHSELNLSSLELGDSALYFCASSARTGSGDTQYFGPGTRLTVL.

This rearrangement joins TRBV14 to TRBJ2-1, with D maybe TRBD1 (6 bases). The V gene's germline CDR1 is SGHDN and CDR2 FVKESK. The CDR3 loop spans 16 amino acids. V was pared by 4 bases and J by 3 bases, with 16 bases between. CDR3 nucleotide sequence: TGTGCCAGCAGCCCCATGGACAGTGGATTCTACAATGAGCAGTTCTTC. It codes for CASSPMDSGFYNEQFF.

Regarding this clone: One end of the junction varies from germline; a read error may be responsible. V is TRBV19 and J is TRBJ2-7; no clear D. The CDR3 is made up of 11 amino acids. CDR1 is LNHDA, CDR2 SQIVND, per germline (reference sequence). The CDR3 reads CASSISGQANF. The CDR3 DNA sequence: TGTGCCAGTAGTATATCTGGGCAGGCCAACTTC.

The chain uses TRBV6-5 and TRBJ2-7; D is possibly TRBD1 (6 bases). This CDR3 spans 15 amino acids. The V gene's germline CDR1 is MNHEY and CDR2 SVGAGI. Trimming took off 5 bases at V and 4 bases at J, with 18 bases between the two ends. This CDR3 reads CASSPRWGTQYEQYF. In DNA form, the CDR3 reads TGTGCCAGCAGTCCACGATGGGGGACACAGTACGAGCAGTACTTC.

The chain links TRBV4-1 to TRBJ2-3; 12 bases line up with TRBD2. After removal of 1 base from V and 4 bases from J, the junction contained 6 bases not matched to a gene. The CDR3 has 17 residues. Looked up from germline, CDR1 is MGHRA and CDR2 is YSYEKL. The CDR3 is CASSQVGLAGTPDTQYF. The CDR3 region has the DNA TGCGCCAGCAGCCAAGTAGGACTAGCGGGAACCCCAGATACGCAGTATTTT.

This chain joins TRBV7-3 and TRBJ1-5; tentatively, D is TRBD1 (6 bases). Per the germline V gene, CDR1 is SGHTA and CDR2 is FQGTGA. V lost 1 base and J lost 11, with 18 bases in between. The length of the CDR3 is 15 residues. This chain's CDR3 is CASSLRDGGPCAQHF. Here the CDR3 DNA reads TGTGCCAGCAGCTTAAGGGACGGGGGGCCCTGTGCCCAGCATTTT.

This sequence joins TRBV18 and TRBJ2-7; 13 bases agree with TRBD2. The CDR3 has 15 amino acids. The germline V gene has CDR1 KGHSH and CDR2 LQKENI. The J segment lost 1 base and the V segment lost 6 bases, leaving 3 bases of the junction unmatched. The chain's CDR3 is CASSQTSGGSYEQYF. CDR3 DNA sequence: TGTGCCAGCTCTCAGACTAGCGGGGGGTCCTACGAGCAGTACTTC.

The chain is built from TRBV28 and TRBJ2-7; possible D gene TRBD1, 5 bases. The CDR3 is 13 residues long. The germline gives CDR1 MDHEN, CDR2 SYDVKM. V was clipped by 2 bases and J by 2 bases, with 7 bases between them. DNA for the CDR3: TGTGCCAGCAGTTTAACAGGCCCCTACGAGCAGTACTTC. It specifies CASSLTGPYEQYF.

V and J are TRBV5-1 and TRBJ2-5, with D tentatively TRBD1 (5 bases). V lost 1 base and J lost 1, with 11 bases in between. This CDR3 has 15 amino acids. CDR1 SGHRS and CDR2 YFSETQ come from the germline V gene. The DNA of the CDR3 is TGCGCCAGCAGCTTGTCTGGTGACAGCCAAGAGACCCAGTACTTC. Translated, it gives CASSLSGDSQETQYF.

CDR3 residues: CASTGGNYGYTF. Here the CDR3 DNA reads TGTGCCAGCACGGGGGGCAACTATGGCTACACCTTC. V gene TRBV6-5 combines with J gene TRBJ1-2; TRBD1 might be the D (6 bases). V was cut by 7 bases and J by 2 bases, with 8 bases left in between. The CDR3 is 12 residues long. The germline CDR1 and CDR2 sequences are MNHEY and SVGAGI.

The CDR3 spells CASSLTRRNAGELFF. The CDR3 nucleotides are TGTGCCAGCAGTCTGACTAGGCGAAACGCCGGGGAGCTGTTTTTT. The rearrangement links TRBV28 to TRBJ2-2; D might be TRBD2 (6 bases). In germline, CDR1 is MDHEN, CDR2 SYDVKM. Trimming pared 5 bases from V and 6 bases from J, leaving 16 bases between. The length of the CDR3 is 15 residues.

This clone showed up just once. V is TRBV5-4 and J is TRBJ1-2; 11 nucleotides match TRBD1. CDR1 is SGHNT, CDR2 YYREEE, per germline (reference sequence). The CDR3 contains 18 residues. The junction had 8 bases not matched to a gene; V was cut back by 0 bases and J by 1 base. Here the CDR3 reads CASSLVGTGGLGNYGYTF. The DNA for the CDR3 is TGTGCCAGCAGCTTGGTGGGGACAGGGGGACTGGGTAACTATGGCTACACCTTC. Drawing the rest from reference TRBV5-4 and TRBJ1-2, the complete variable domain is ETGVTQSPTHLIKTRGQQVTLRCSSQSGHNTVSWYQQALGQGPQFIFQYYREEENGRGNFPPRFSGLQFPNYSSELNVNALELDDSALYLCASSLVGTGGLGNYGYTFGSGTRLTVV.

J is TRBJ1-3 and V is TRBV19, with D maybe TRBD1 (5 bases). Germline V gene lookup returns CDR1 LNHDA and CDR2 SQIVND (reference sequence). The CDR3 totals 15 residues. Trimming shortened V by 7 bases and J by 4 bases, and 17 bases separated the two germline ends. CDR3 region: CASTLSGLRGNTIYF. CDR3 sequence (DNA): TGTGCCAGTACCCTGTCGGGACTGAGGGGAAACACCATATATTTT. Together with reference TRBV19 and TRBJ1-3, the CDR3 gives the full variable domain: DGGITQSPKYLFRKEGQNVTLSCEQNLNHDAMYWYRQDPGQGLRLIYYSQIVNDFQKGDIAEGYSVSREKKESFPLTVTSAQKNPTAFYLCASTLSGLRGNTIYFGEGSWLTVV.

This rearrangement joins TRBV12-3 or TRBV12-4 to TRBJ2-5; D uncertain. This CDR3 is built from 12 residues. Trimming removed 6 bases from V and 5 bases from J, with 10 bases in between. DNA for the CDR3: TGTGCCAGCAGCCGTCGTCCCGAGACCCAGTACTTC. Its translation is CASSRRPETQYF.

This chain's CDR3 is CASSDGQGTNEQYF. The CDR3 region has the DNA TGTGCCAGCTCAGACGGACAGGGGACTAACGAGCAGTACTTC. The chain is built from TRBV18 and TRBJ2-7; 9 bases agree with TRBD1. Looked up from germline, CDR1 is KGHSH and CDR2 is LQKENI. V was clipped by 5 bases and J by 5 bases; unmatched bases: 7. The CDR3 has 14 amino acids.

The chain carries TRBV2 and TRBJ1-2; TRBD1 matches at 9 bases. Germline CDR1 SNHLY, CDR2 FYNNEI. J gave up 8 bases and V 6 bases, and 4 bases lay outside the gene matches. The CDR3 is 12 amino acids. Here the CDR3 reads CASRQGAWGYTF. The CDR3 coding sequence is TGTGCCAGCAGACAGGGGGCTTGGGGCTACACCTTC.

The chain employs TRBV2 and TRBJ2-7, with TRBD2 matching 9 bases. This CDR3 has 15 residues. Losses at the gene ends were 6 bases for V and 0 bases for J; bases not matched to a gene: 6. Germline V gene sequence: CDR1 SNHLY, CDR2 FYNNEI. In DNA, the CDR3 is TGTGCCAGCAGGGCCGCTAGCGGGACCTCCTACGAGCAGTACTTC. Encoded protein: CASRAASGTSYEQYF. Full variable domain (missing parts from reference TRBV2 and TRBJ2-7): EPEVTQTPSHQVTQMGQEVILRCVPISNHLYFYWYRQILGQKVEFLVSFYNNEISEKSEIFDDQFSVERPDGSNFTLKIRSTKLEDSAMYFCASRAASGTSYEQYFGPGTRLTVT.